This entry lists 3 T cell receptor beta chains sequenced from one sample in a study of cytomegalovirus exposure and HLA in healthy donors (dated 2017 in TCRdb). The library came from the immunoSEQ multiplex PCR assay. The multiplex PCR relied on a mix of 60 forward primers for TCR Vbeta segments and 13 reverse primers for TCR Jbeta segments. Imported from immuneACCESS, the table was reduced by TCRdb to in-frame sequences with V and J called. These copies leave out some clones; in studies compared against another copy, an unresolved V gene accounts for under half, and the cause of the remainder is not known. The sample contains fewer than 200,000 clones, about 13% of them found a single time. Of the sample, more than 7% is held by the ten largest clones. Sample: PBMCs. All receptors come from a man in his forties or fifties in good health and CMV-seropositive.

This clone has only a few counts. This rearrangement joins TRBV6-1 to TRBJ2-6; the match to TRBD2 covers 8 bases. The V segment lost 4 bases and the J segment 2 bases; nucleotides outside the gene matches: 4. The CDR3 has 16 amino acids. Germline V gene data show CDR1 as MNHNS and CDR2 as SASEGT. CDR3 region: CASSGRGGAGANVLTF. DNA of the CDR3: TGTGCCAGCAGTGGCCGGGGGGGCGCTGGGGCCAACGTCCTGACTTTC.

This chain joins TRBV6-5 and TRBJ2-7, with 8 bases aligning to TRBD1. Germline trimming cut 2 bases from V and 2 bases from J; bases unmatched to any gene: 5. Germline values: CDR1 MNHEY, CDR2 SVGAGI. The CDR3 is 15 amino acids. The CDR3 loop is CASSYRQTGAYEQYF. As DNA, the CDR3 is TGTGCCAGCAGTTACCGGCAGACAGGGGCCTACGAGCAGTACTTC.

The rearrangement joins TRBV5-6 to TRBJ1-6; no firm D call. Germline CDR1 reads SGHDT; CDR2 reads YYEEEE. The CDR3 is made up of 14 amino acids. The ends were cut back, 5 bases at V and 6 bases at J, with 12 bases in the middle. CDR3 sequence reads: CASRRGGSNSPLHF. As DNA, the CDR3 is TGTGCCAGCAGGCGGGGAGGGTCTAATTCACCCCTCCACTTT.